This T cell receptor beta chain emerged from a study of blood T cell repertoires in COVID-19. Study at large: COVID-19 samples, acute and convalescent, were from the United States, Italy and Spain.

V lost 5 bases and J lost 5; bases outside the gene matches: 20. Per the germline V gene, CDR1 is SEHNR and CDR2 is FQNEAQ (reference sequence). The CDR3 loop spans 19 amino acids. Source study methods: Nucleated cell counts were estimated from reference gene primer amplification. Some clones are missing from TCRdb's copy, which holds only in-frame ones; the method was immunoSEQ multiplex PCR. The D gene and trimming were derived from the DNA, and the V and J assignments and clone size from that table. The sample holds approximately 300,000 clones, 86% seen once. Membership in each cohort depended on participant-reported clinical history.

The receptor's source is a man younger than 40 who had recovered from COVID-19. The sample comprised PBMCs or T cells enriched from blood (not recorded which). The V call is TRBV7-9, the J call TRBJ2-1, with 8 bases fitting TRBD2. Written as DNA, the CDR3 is TGTGCCAGCAGCCTCGAGGGAGCGGGAGTACGTCTTACGGACAATGAGCAGTTCTTC. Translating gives CASSLEGAGVRLTDNEQFF.